These T cell receptor beta chains were read from a single sample in a study of cytomegalovirus exposure and HLA in healthy donors. The assay was immunoSEQ multiplex PCR, and TCRdb's table has in-frame clones only and misses some. The sample has about 160,000 clones, around 67% seen once. The source material was PBMCs. The receptors derive from a woman aged 18-29 years in good health and CMV-seronegative. The CDR3 runs from the conserved cysteine through the conserved F or W. D genes are given only for firm matches. Only part of the rows carry a size: once, few, many, or a class if the clone is expanded.

j_gene,d_gene,abundance,v_gene,CDR3aa,CDR3nt
TRBJ2-3,TRBD2,.,TRBV2,CASSDLGGGTDTQYF,TGTGCCAGCAGTGATCTGGGCGGGGGTACAGATACGCAGTATTTT
TRBJ1-5,.,.,TRBV15,CATSRDPGGDQPQHF,TGTGCCACCAGCAGAGATCCGGGGGGCGATCAGCCCCAGCATTTT
TRBJ2-1,TRBD2,.,TRBV10-3,CASSYGLAGVFEQFF,TGTGCCAGCAGTTACGGGCTAGCGGGAGTCTTTGAGCAGTTCTTC
TRBJ1-2,TRBD1,.,TRBV28,CASKVLQGGGYTF,TGTGCCAGCAAAGTTTTACAGGGGGGAGGTTACACCTTC
TRBJ2-5,.,.,TRBV19,CASSARAGVPYF,TGTGCCAGTAGCGCGAGAGCAGGGGTACCCTACTTC
TRBJ1-2,.,once,TRBV11-2,CASSLDTGDGYTF,TGTGCCAGCAGCTTAGATACAGGCGACGGCTACACCTTC
TRBJ1-3,TRBD1,.,TRBV11-2,CASSLGTGGGGNTIYF,TGTGCCAGCAGCTTAGGTACAGGGGGCGGTGGAAACACCATATATTTT
TRBJ1-1,.,few,TRBV28,CASRTGFVAFF,TGTGCCAGCAGAACAGGGTTCGTTGCTTTCTTT
TRBJ1-1,.,.,TRBV15,CATSSRGQDTEAFF,TGTGCCACCAGCAGTAGGGGTCAGGACACTGAAGCTTTCTTT
TRBJ2-2,TRBD1,.,TRBV19,CASTMGRDRVTGELFF,TGTGCCAGTACCATGGGACGGGACAGGGTGACCGGGGAGCTGTTTTTT
TRBJ2-2,.,few,TRBV5-1,CASSPDRLSTGELFF,TGCGCCAGCAGCCCAGACAGGCTGAGCACCGGGGAGCTGTTTTTT
TRBJ1-1,TRBD1,.,TRBV7-9,CSSSLGPTGEGETEAFF,TGTTCCAGCAGCTTAGGGCCCACAGGGGAAGGAGAGACTGAAGCTTTCTTT
TRBJ2-5,.,.,TRBV2,CASSEDCCGETQYF,TGTGCCAGCAGTGAAGACTGTTGTGGTGAGACCCAGTACTTC
TRBJ1-6,TRBD1,.,TRBV5-4,CASRRTGEATPLHF,TGTGCCAGCAGGAGAACAGGGGAGGCGACACCCCTCCACTTT
TRBJ2-1,.,once,TRBV6-5,CASSWTPLGYNEQFF,TGTGCCAGCAGTTGGACTCCTCTGGGGTACAATGAGCAGTTCTTC
TRBJ1-4,.,.,TRBV19,CASTSERGGKLFF,TGTGCCAGTACCTCCGAGAGGGGGGGGAAACTGTTTTTT
TRBJ2-1,.,.,TRBV28,CASSLFEWNEQFF,TGTGCCAGCAGTTTATTTGAGTGGAATGAGCAGTTCTTC